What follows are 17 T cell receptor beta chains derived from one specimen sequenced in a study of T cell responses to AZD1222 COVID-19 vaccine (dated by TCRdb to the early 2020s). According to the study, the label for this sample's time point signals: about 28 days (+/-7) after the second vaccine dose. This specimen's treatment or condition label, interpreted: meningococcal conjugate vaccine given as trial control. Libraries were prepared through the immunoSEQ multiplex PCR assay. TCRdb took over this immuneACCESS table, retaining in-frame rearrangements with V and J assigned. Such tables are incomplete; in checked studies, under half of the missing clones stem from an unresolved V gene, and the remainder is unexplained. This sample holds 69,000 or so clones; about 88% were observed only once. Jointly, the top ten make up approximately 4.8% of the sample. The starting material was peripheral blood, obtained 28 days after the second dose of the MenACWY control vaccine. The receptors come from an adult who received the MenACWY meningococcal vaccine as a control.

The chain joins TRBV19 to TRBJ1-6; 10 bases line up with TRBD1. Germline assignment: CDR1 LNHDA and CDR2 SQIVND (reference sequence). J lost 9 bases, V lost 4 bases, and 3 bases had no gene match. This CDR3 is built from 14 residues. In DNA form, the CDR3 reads TGTGCCAGTAGTACGGACAGGGGGGGTTCACCCCTCCACTTT. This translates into CASSTDRGGSPLHF.

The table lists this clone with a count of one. The CDR3 bases are TGCGCCAGCAGCCAAGACAGGGGTGCGCTGCCCCAGCATTTT. This translates into CASSQDRGALPQHF. This chain uses TRBV4-1 with TRBJ1-5; D is perhaps TRBD1 (6 bases). This CDR3 has 14 residues. The V and J ends lost 0 bases and 9 bases respectively, with 12 bases between them. CDR1 is MGHRA and CDR2 is YSYEKL in the germline V gene.

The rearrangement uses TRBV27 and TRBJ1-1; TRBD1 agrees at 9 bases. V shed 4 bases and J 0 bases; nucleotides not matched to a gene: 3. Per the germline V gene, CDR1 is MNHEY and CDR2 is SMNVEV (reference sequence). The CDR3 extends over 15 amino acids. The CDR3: CASSSGQGMNTEAFF. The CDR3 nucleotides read TGTGCCAGCAGTTCAGGACAGGGGATGAACACTGAAGCTTTCTTT.

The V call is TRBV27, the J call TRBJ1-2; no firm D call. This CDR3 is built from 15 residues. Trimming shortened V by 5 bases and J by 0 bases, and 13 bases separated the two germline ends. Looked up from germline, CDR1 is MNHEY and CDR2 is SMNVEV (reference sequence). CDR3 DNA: TGTGCCAGCAGTGCGTCCGGGCCCACTAACTATGGCTACACCTTC. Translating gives CASSASGPTNYGYTF.

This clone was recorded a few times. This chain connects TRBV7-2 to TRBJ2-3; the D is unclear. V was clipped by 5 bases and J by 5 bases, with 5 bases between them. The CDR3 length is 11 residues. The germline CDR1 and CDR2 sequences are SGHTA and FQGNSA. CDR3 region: CASSPVDTQYF. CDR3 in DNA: TGTGCCAGCAGCCCCGTAGATACGCAGTATTTT.

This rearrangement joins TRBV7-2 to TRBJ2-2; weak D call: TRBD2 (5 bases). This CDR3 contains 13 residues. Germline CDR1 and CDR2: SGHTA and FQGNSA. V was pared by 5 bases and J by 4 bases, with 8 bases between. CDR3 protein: CASSPLGTGELFF. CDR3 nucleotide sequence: TGTGCCAGCAGCCCACTAGGCACCGGGGAGCTGTTTTTT.

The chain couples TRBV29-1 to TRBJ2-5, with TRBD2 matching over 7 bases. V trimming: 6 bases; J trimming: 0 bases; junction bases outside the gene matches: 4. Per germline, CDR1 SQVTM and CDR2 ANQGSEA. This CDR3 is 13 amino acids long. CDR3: CSVGSGNQETQYF. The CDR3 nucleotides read TGCAGCGTAGGCAGCGGGAACCAAGAGACCCAGTACTTC.

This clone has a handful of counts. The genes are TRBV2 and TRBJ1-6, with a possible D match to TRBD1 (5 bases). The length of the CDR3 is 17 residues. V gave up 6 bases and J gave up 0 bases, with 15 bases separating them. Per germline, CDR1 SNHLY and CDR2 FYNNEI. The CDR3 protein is CASRGASLGSYNSPLHF. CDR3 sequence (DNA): TGTGCCAGCAGAGGGGCCAGTTTGGGCTCCTATAATTCACCCCTCCACTTT.

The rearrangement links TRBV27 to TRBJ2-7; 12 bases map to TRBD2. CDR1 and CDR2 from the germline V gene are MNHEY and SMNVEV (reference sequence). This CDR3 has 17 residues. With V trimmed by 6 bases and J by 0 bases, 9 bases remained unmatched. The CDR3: CASRKRTSGAFSYEQYF. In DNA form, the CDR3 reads TGTGCCAGCAGGAAAAGGACTAGCGGGGCCTTCTCCTACGAGCAGTACTTC.

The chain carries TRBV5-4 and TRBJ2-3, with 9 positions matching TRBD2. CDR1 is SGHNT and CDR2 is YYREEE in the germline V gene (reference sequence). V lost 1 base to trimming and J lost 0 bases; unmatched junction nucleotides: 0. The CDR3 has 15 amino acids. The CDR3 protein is CASSLTSGSTDTQYF. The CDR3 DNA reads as TGTGCCAGCAGCTTGACTAGCGGGAGCACAGATACGCAGTATTTT. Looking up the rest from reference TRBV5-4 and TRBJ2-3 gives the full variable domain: ETGVTQSPTHLIKTRGQQVTLRCSSQSGHNTVSWYQQALGQGPQFIFQYYREEENGRGNFPPRFSGLQFPNYSSELNVNALELDDSALYLCASSLTSGSTDTQYFGPGTRLTVL.

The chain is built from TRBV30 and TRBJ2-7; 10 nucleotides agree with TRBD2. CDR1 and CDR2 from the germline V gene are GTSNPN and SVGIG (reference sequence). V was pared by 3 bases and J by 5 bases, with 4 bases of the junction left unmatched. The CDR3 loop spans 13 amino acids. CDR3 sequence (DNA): TGTGCCTGGAGACTAGCGGGGTCGGACGAGCAGTACTTC. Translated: CAWRLAGSDEQYF.

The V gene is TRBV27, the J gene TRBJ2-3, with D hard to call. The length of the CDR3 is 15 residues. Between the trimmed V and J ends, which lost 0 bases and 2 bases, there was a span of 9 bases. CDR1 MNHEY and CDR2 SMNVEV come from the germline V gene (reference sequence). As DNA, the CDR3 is TGTGCCAGCAGTTTATCTCGGAGATACACAGATACGCAGTATTTT. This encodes CASSLSRRYTDTQYF.

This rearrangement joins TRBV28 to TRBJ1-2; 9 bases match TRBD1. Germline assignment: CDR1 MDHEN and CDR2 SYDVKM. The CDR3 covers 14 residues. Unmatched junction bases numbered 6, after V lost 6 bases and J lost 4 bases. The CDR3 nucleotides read TGTGCCAGCAGGCTGGGACAGGGATCCTATGGCTACACCTTC. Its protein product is CASRLGQGSYGYTF.

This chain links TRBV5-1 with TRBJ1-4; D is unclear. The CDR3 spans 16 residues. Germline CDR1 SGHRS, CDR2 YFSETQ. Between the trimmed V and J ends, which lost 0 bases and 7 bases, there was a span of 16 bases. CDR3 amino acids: CASSLGADGGGEKLFF. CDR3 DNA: TGCGCCAGCAGCTTGGGGGCGGACGGTGGTGGTGAAAAACTGTTTTTT.

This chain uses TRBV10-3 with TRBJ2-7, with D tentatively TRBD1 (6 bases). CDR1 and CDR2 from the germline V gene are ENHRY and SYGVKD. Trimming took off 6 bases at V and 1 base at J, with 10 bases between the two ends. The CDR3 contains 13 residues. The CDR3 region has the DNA TGTGCCATCAGGGGGGACACATCCTACGAGCAGTACTTC. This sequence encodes CAIRGDTSYEQYF.

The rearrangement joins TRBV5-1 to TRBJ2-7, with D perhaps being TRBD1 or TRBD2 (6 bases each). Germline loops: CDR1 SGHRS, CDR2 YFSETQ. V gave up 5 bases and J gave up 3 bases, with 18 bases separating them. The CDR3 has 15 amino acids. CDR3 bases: TGCGCCAGCAGGTCAGAATTTCGGGGGCGCTACGAGCAGTACTTC. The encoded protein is CASRSEFRGRYEQYF.

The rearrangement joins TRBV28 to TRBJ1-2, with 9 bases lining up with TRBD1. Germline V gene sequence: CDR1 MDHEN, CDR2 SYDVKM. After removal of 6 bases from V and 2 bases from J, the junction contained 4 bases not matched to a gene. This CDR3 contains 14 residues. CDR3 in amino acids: CASRGGQGNYGYTF. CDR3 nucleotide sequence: TGTGCCAGCAGAGGCGGACAGGGGAACTATGGCTACACCTTC.